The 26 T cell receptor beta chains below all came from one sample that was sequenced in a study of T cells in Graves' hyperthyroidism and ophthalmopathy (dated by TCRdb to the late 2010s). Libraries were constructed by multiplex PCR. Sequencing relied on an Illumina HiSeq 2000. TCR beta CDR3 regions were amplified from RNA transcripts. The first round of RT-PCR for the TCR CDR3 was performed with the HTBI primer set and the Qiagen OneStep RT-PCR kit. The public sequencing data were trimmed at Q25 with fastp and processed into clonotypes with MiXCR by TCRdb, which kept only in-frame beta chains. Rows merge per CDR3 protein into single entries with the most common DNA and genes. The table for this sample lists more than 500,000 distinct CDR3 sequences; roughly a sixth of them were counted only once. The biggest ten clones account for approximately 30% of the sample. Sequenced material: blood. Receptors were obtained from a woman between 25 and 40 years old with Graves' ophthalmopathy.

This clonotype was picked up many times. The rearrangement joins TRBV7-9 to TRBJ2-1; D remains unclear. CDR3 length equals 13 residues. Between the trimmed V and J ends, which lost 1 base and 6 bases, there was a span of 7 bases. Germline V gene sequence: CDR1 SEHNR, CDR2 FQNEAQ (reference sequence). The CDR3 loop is CASSLEFFNEQFF. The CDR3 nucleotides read TGTGCCAGCAGCTTAGAGTTCTTCAATGAGCAGTTCTTC.

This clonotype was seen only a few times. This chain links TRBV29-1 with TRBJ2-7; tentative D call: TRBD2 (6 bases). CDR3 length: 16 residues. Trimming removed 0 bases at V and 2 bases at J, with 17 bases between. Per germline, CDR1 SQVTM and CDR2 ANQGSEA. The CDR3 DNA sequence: TGCAGCGTTGAAGATCGGGCGGGGCCTAAACCCTACGAGCAGTACTTC. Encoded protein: CSVEDRAGPKPYEQYF.

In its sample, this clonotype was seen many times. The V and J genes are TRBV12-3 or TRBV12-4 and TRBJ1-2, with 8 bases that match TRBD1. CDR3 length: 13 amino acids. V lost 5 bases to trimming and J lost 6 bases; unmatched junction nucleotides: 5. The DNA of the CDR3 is TGTGCCAGCAGTGTGGGACAGGTGGATGGCTACACCTTC. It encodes CASSVGQVDGYTF.

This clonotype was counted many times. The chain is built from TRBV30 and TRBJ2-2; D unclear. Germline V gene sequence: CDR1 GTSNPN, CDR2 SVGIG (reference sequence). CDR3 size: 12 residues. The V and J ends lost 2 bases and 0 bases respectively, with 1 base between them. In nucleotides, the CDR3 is TGTGCCTGGAGTTCGAACACCGGGGAGCTGTTTTTT. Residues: CAWSSNTGELFF.

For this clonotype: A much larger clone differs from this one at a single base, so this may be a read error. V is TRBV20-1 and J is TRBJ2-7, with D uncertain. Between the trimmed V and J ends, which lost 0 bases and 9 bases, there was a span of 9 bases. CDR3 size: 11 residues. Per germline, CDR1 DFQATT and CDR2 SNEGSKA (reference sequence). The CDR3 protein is CSARDPGGQYF. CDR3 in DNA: TGCAGTGCTAGAGACCCCGGCGGGCAGTACTTC.

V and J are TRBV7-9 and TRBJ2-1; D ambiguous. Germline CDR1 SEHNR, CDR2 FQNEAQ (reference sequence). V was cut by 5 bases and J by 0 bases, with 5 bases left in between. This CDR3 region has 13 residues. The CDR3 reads CASSVTSYNEQFF. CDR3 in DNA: TGTGCCAGCAGCGTTACCTCCTACAATGAGCAGTTCTTC.

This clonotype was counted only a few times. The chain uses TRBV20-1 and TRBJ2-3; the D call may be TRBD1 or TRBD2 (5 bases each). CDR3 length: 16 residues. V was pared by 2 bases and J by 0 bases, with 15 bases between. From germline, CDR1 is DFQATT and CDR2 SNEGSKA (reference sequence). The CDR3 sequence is CSARNPRGLSTDTQYF. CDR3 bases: TGCAGTGCTAGAAATCCTCGGGGCCTTAGCACAGATACGCAGTATTTT.

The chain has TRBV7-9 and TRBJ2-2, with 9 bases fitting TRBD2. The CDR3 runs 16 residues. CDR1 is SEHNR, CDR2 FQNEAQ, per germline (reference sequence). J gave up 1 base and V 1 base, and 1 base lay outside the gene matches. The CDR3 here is CASSLGLAENTGELFF. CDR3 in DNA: TGTGCCAGCAGCTTAGGACTAGCGGAGAACACCGGGGAGCTGTTTTTT.

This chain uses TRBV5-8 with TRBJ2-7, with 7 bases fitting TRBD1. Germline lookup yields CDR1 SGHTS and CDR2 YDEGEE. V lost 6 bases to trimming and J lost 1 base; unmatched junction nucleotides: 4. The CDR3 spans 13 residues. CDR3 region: CASIQGQSYEQYF. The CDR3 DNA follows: TGTGCCAGCATCCAGGGACAGTCCTACGAGCAGTACTTC. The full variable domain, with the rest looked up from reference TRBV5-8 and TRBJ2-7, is EAGVTQSPTHLIKTRGQQATLRCSPISGHTSVYWYQQALGLGLQFLLWYDEGEERNRGNFPPRFSGRQFPNYSSELNVNALELEDSALYLCASIQGQSYEQYFGPGTRLTVT.

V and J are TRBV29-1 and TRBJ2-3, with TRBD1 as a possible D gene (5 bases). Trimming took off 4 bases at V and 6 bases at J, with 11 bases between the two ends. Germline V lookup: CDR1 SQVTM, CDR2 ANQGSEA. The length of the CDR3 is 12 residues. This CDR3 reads CSVVLRVDTQYF. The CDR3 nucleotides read TGCAGCGTTGTACTCAGGGTCGATACGCAGTATTTT.

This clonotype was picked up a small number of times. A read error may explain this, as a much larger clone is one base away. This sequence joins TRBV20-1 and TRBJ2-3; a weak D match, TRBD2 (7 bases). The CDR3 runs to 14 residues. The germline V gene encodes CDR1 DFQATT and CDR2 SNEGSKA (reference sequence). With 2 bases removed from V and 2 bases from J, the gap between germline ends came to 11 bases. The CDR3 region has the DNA TGCAGTGCTAGAAGGGGGGGGCCCACAGATACGCAGTATTTT. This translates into CSARRGGPTDTQYF.

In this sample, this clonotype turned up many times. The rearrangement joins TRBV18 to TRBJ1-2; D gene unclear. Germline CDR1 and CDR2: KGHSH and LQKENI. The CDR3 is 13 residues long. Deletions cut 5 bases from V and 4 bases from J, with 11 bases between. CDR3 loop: CASSSGRIYGYTF. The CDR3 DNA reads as TGTGCCAGCTCAAGTGGCAGGATCTATGGCTACACCTTC.

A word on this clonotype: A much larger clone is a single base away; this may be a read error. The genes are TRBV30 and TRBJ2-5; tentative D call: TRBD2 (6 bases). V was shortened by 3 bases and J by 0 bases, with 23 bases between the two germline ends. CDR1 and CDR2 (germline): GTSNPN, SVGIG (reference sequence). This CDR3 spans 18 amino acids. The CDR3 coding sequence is TGTGCCTGGAGGGGGCCGACTAGTTCGCCGGGGAACCAAGAGACCCAGTACTTC. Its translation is CAWRGPTSSPGNQETQYF.

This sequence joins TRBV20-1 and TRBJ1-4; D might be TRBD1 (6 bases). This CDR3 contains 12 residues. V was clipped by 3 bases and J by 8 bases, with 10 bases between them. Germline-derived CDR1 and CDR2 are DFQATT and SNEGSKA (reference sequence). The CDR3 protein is CSASRGTEKLFF. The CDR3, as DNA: TGCAGTGCTAGTAGAGGGACAGAAAAACTGTTTTTT.

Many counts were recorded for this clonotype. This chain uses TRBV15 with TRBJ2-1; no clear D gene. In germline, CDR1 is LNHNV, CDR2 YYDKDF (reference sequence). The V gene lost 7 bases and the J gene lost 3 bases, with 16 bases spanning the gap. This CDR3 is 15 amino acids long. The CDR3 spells CATKIRPLFYNEQFF. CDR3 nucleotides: TGTGCCACCAAGATCAGGCCGCTCTTCTACAATGAGCAGTTCTTC.

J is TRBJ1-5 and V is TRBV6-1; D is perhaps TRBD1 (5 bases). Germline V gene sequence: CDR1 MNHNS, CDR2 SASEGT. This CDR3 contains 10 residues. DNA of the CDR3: TGTGCGGGGGGCAATCAGCCCCAGCATTTT. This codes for CAGGNQPQHF.

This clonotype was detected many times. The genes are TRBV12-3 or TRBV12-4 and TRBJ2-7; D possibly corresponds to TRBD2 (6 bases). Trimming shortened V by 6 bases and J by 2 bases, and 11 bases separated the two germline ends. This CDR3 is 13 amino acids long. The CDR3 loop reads CASSRGSTYEQYF. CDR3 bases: TGTGCCAGCAGCCGGGGGTCTACCTACGAGCAGTACTTC.

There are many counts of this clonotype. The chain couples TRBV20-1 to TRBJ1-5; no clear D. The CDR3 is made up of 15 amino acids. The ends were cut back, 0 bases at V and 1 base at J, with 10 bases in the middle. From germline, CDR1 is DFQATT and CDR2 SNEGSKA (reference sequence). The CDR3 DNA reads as TGCAGTGCTAGAGATCCCGGGGAAAGCAATCAGCCCCAGCATTTT. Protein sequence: CSARDPGESNQPQHF.

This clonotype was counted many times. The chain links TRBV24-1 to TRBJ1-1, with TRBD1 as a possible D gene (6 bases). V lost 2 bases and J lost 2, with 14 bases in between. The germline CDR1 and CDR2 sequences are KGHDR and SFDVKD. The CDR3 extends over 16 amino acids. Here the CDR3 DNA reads TGTGCCACCAGTGATTCGCCGGGGGGCAAAAACACTGAAGCTTTCTTT. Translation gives CATSDSPGGKNTEAFF.

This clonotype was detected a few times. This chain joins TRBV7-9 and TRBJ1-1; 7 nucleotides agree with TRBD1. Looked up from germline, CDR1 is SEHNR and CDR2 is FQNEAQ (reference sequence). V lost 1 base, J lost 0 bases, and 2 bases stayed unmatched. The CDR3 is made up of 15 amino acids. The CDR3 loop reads CASSLEGTVNTEAFF. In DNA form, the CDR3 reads TGTGCCAGCAGCTTAGAGGGGACAGTGAACACTGAAGCTTTCTTT.

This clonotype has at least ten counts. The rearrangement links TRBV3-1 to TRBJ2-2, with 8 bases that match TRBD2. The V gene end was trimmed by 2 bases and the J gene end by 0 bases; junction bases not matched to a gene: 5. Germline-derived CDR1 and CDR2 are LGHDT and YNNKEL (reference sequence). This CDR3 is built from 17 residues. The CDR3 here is CASSQRAGGTNTGELFF. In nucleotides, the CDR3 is TGTGCCAGCAGCCAAAGGGCGGGAGGCACGAACACCGGGGAGCTGTTTTTT.

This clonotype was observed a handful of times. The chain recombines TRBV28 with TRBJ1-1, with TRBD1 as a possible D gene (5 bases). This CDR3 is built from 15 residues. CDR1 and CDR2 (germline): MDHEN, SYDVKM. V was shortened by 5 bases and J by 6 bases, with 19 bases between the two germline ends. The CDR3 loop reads CASSKTTDFSAEAFF. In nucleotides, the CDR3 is TGTGCCAGCAGTAAAACGACAGACTTTTCCGCTGAAGCTTTCTTT. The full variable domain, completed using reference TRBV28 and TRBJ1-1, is DVKVTQSSRYLVKRTGEKVFLECVQDMDHENMFWYRQDPGLGLRLIYFSYDVKMKEKGDIPEGYSVSREKKERFSLILESASTNQTSMYLCASSKTTDFSAEAFFGQGTRLTVV.

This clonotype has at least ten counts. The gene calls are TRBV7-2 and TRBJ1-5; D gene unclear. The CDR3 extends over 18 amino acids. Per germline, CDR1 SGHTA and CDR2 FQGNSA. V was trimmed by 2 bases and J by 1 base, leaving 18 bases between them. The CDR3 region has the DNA TGTGCCAGCAGCTTAAGGGCAGGCCCACTAGGGAGCAATCAGCCCCAGCATTTT. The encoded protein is CASSLRAGPLGSNQPQHF.

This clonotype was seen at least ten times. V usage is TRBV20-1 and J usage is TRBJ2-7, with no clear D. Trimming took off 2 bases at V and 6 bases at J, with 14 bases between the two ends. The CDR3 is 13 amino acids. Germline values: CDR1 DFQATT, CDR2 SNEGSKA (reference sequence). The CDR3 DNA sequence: TGCAGTGCTAGATATCCGGGTATCCCCGAGCAGTACTTC. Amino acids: CSARYPGIPEQYF.

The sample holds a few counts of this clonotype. The CDR3 nucleotides are TGTGCCACCAGCAGAGGACTGGAGTACCTATCCTACGAGCAGTACTTC. Its translation: CATSRGLEYLSYEQYF. The rearrangement uses TRBV15 and TRBJ2-7; D ambiguous. V lost 1 base and J lost 1, with 14 bases in between. CDR1 and CDR2 (germline): LNHNV, YYDKDF (reference sequence). This CDR3 comprises 16 residues.

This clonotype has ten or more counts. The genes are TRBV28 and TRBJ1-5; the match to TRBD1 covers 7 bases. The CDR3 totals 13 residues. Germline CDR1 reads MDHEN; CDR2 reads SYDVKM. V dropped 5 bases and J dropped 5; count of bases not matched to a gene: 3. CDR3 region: CASSRGQDQPQHF. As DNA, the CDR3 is TGTGCCAGCAGTCGAGGACAGGATCAGCCCCAGCATTTT.